This T cell receptor beta chain was identified in a study of human T cells and chemical hapten exposure. A single record per CDR3 protein comes from TCRdb applying MiXCR to the RACE reads. The sample holds some 200,000 distinct CDR3 sequences; around 30% are singletons and the top ten take just under 3%. The CDR3 runs to 15 residues. Germline trimming cut 3 bases from V and 9 bases from J; bases unmatched to any gene: 13. CDR1 is SNHLY and CDR2 is FYNNEI in the germline V gene. Time point specified: pre-sensitization, week 0. Treatment specified: therapeutic diphenylcyclopropenone sensitization with weekly scalp DPC.

The V call is TRBV2, the J call TRBJ2-5; 7 bases are a match to TRBD2. This specimen was whole blood, taken in connection with sensitization to the hapten diphenylcyclopropenone (DPC). The sequence came from a woman aged 30 to 39 with alopecia areata. Some clones in this sample may be carry-over from other donors' samples. As DNA, the CDR3 is TGTGCCAGCAGTGACCTAGCGGCCCCCTCAAGGGCCCAGTACTTC. Translating it yields CASSDLAAPSRAQYF. The entire variable domain, with the rest obtained from reference TRBV2 and TRBJ2-5, is as follows: EPEVTQTPSHQVTQMGQEVILRCVPISNHLYFYWYRQILGQKVEFLVSFYNNEISEKSEIFDDQFSVERPDGSNFTLKIRSTKLEDSAMYFCASSDLAAPSRAQYFGPGTRLLVL.